These 22 T cell receptor beta chains share one sample of origin, sequenced in a study of blood T cell repertoires in COVID-19. Using immunoSEQ multiplex PCR, the repertoire was profiled, and TCRdb retains in-frame clones only, with some absent. The repertoire holds more than 70,000 clones, with about nine tenths as singletons. Sample: peripheral blood. These receptors came from a man aged 50 or older with acute or convalescent COVID-19.

The V call is TRBV3-1 (or the pseudogene TRBV3-2), the J call TRBJ2-3; the D gene is possibly TRBD2 (6 bases). The length of the CDR3 is 16 residues. Germline CDR1 is LGHDT and CDR2 is YNNKEL (reference sequence). V dropped 5 bases and J dropped 0 bases, with 15 bases sitting between them. CDR3 in amino acids: CASSYNLGGSTDTQYF. As DNA, the CDR3 is TGTGCCAGCAGCTATAATCTTGGGGGGAGCACAGATACGCAGTATTTT.

The chain joins TRBV30 to TRBJ2-1, with D perhaps matching TRBD2 (5 bases). This CDR3 comprises 13 residues. Germline-derived CDR1 and CDR2 are GTSNPN and SVGIG (reference sequence). V was shortened by 3 bases and J by 5 bases, with 11 bases between the two germline ends. The CDR3 protein is CAWRREGDNEQFF. The CDR3 DNA is TGTGCCTGGAGGAGAGAGGGCGACAATGAGCAGTTCTTC.

The chain combines TRBV19 with TRBJ1-2; 12 bases fit TRBD1. Trimming removed 7 bases from V and 4 bases from J; junction bases left unmatched: 19. CDR3 length: 19 amino acids. Germline V CDR1 and CDR2: LNHDA, SQIVND (reference sequence). DNA for the CDR3: TGTGCCAGTATTAAACACGTTCCGGGACAGGGGGCGTCAGTCTATGGCTACACCTTC. It codes for CASIKHVPGQGASVYGYTF.

J is TRBJ1-5 and V is TRBV2; perhaps TRBD1 as D (5 bases). Trimming pared 8 bases from V and 7 bases from J, leaving 15 bases between. The CDR3 is made up of 13 amino acids. CDR1 and CDR2 from the germline V gene are SNHLY and FYNNEI. In nucleotides, the CDR3 is TGTGCCAGCGATCGCAGGGAAGGACAGCCCCAGCATTTT. Translation gives CASDRREGQPQHF.

The chain joins TRBV7-9 to TRBJ1-3; the D gene is possibly TRBD1 (6 bases). The germline V gene has CDR1 SEHNR and CDR2 FQNEAQ (reference sequence). The CDR3 has 15 amino acids. The V and J ends lost 1 base and 6 bases respectively, with 13 bases between them. The CDR3 region has the DNA TGTGCCAGCAGCTTAGTCCCCTCAGGGGAAAACACCATATATTTT. This sequence encodes CASSLVPSGENTIYF.

The chain links TRBV6-2 or TRBV6-3 to TRBJ1-2; a possible D gene is TRBD1 (6 bases). This CDR3 has 16 residues. Germline lookup yields CDR1 MNHEY and CDR2 SVGEGT. The V end was cut by 6 bases, the J end by 6 bases, with 23 bases between. Written as DNA, the CDR3 is TGTGCCAGCAGCCCTGGGGGATTCAGGGGCCCTAATGGCTACACCTTC. It specifies CASSPGGFRGPNGYTF.

The CDR3 nucleotides read TGTGCCAGCAGCGTAGCGGAGGGCCCCTATGGCTACACCTTC. Encoded protein: CASSVAEGPYGYTF. The chain uses TRBV9 and TRBJ1-2; D not certain. Germline values: CDR1 SGDLS, CDR2 YYNGEE. CDR3 length: 14 amino acids. With 0 bases removed from V and 4 bases from J, the gap between germline ends came to 10 bases.

The rearrangement joins TRBV6-5 to TRBJ1-1; possibly TRBD1 for D (6 bases). Deletions cut 4 bases from V and 2 bases from J, with 14 bases between. Germline CDR1 and CDR2: MNHEY and SVGAGI. The CDR3 loop spans 15 amino acids. CDR3 region: CASSFGQTKNTEAFF. DNA for the CDR3: TGTGCCAGCAGTTTCGGACAGACGAAAAACACTGAAGCTTTCTTT.

V usage is TRBV7-8 and J usage is TRBJ1-5, with unresolved D. The CDR3 loop spans 16 amino acids. V lost 1 base and J lost 7, with 17 bases in between. Germline lookup yields CDR1 SGHVS and CDR2 FQNEAQ. The CDR3 is CASSLEFRGRNQPQHF. In DNA, the CDR3 is TGTGCCAGCAGCTTAGAATTTCGGGGTCGGAACCAGCCCCAGCATTTT.

This clone was counted a few times. CDR3 amino acids: CASTLRRTEAFF. The CDR3 DNA reads TGTGCCTCTACCCTTAGGAGGACTGAAGCTTTCTTT. This sequence joins TRBV2 and TRBJ1-1, with no clear D. V shed 11 bases and J shed 5 bases, with 15 bases lying between them. This CDR3 contains 12 residues. The germline CDR1 and CDR2 sequences are SNHLY and FYNNEI.

This chain connects TRBV19 to TRBJ2-3, with TRBD2 matching over 7 bases. This CDR3 has 14 residues. CDR1 is LNHDA and CDR2 is SQIVND in the germline V gene (reference sequence). Trimming took 7 bases from V and 3 from J; bases not matched to a gene: 7. CDR3 region: CASNRAGRTDTQYF. DNA for the CDR3: TGTGCCAGTAACCGAGCGGGGCGTACAGATACGCAGTATTTT.

The genes are TRBV9 and TRBJ1-4; D perhaps matches TRBD1 (6 bases). This CDR3 is built from 16 residues. The ends were cut back, 0 bases at V and 7 bases at J, with 16 bases in the middle. Germline values: CDR1 SGDLS, CDR2 YYNGEE. The CDR3 DNA reads as TGTGCCAGCAGCGTAGGCCTCAGGGGAATTGGTGAAAAACTGTTTTTT. Translated: CASSVGLRGIGEKLFF.

The V call is TRBV30, the J call TRBJ1-6; 9 bases match TRBD1. The CDR3 contains 16 residues. V was pared by 0 bases and J by 7 bases, with 7 bases of the junction left unmatched. Germline lookup yields CDR1 GTSNPN and CDR2 SVGIG (reference sequence). The CDR3 reads CAWSVIWDRANSPLHF. In nucleotides, the CDR3 is TGTGCCTGGAGTGTAATTTGGGACAGGGCGAATTCACCCCTCCACTTT.

The chain links TRBV6-6 to TRBJ2-2, with a weak D call TRBD1 (6 bases). The CDR3 runs 15 residues. Trimming pared 7 bases from V and 2 bases from J, leaving 14 bases between. Germline values: CDR1 MNHNY, CDR2 SVGAGI (reference sequence). The CDR3 loop is CASISRDKNTGELFF. The CDR3 DNA follows: TGTGCCAGCATCTCCCGGGACAAAAACACCGGGGAGCTGTTTTTT.

The rearrangement links TRBV30 to TRBJ1-6; D is uncertain. This CDR3 is 14 amino acids long. Trimming cost V 2 bases and J 2 bases, with 7 bases left between them. Germline loops: CDR1 GTSNPN, CDR2 SVGIG (reference sequence). The CDR3 here is CAWSPNTYNSPLHF. CDR3 sequence (DNA): TGTGCCTGGAGTCCGAACACCTATAATTCACCCCTCCACTTT.

A few counts support this clone. The rearrangement uses TRBV9 and TRBJ2-2; D ambiguous. Trimming shortened V by 5 bases and J by 1 base, and 9 bases separated the two germline ends. Per germline, CDR1 SGDLS and CDR2 YYNGEE. The CDR3 loop spans 14 amino acids. The CDR3 nucleotides read TGTGCCAGCAGACGGGTGGAGAACACCGGGGAGCTGTTTTTT. It translates to CASRRVENTGELFF.

The chain links TRBV7-9 to TRBJ1-2; D gene ambiguous. The CDR3 is 16 amino acids. The germline V gene has CDR1 SEHNR and CDR2 FQNEAQ (reference sequence). Deletions cut 4 bases from V and 1 base from J, with 16 bases between. The CDR3 sequence is CASSSSGGIHNYGYTF. In DNA form, the CDR3 reads TGTGCCAGCAGCTCCTCGGGAGGGATACATAACTATGGCTACACCTTC. The entire variable domain, with the rest obtained from reference TRBV7-9 and TRBJ1-2, is as follows: DTGVSQNPRHKITKRGQNVTFRCDPISEHNRLYWYRQTLGQGPEFLTYFQNEAQLEKSRLLSDRFSAERPKGSFSTLEIQRTEQGDSAMYLCASSSSGGIHNYGYTFGSGTRLTVV.

The chain recombines TRBV29-1 with TRBJ1-2; unclear D gene. CDR3 length: 13 residues. Trimming took 5 bases from V and 8 from J, leaving 18 bases between them. Per the germline V gene, CDR1 is SQVTM and CDR2 is ANQGSEA. The CDR3 DNA reads TGCAGCGTTCTCCCGGACGGACTTCCCGGCTACACCTTC. Its protein is CSVLPDGLPGYTF.

The chain joins TRBV7-2 to TRBJ1-6; TRBD1 aligns across 7 bases. In germline, CDR1 is SGHTA, CDR2 FQGNSA. The CDR3 has 11 amino acids. The V segment lost 4 bases and the J segment 19 bases; nucleotides outside the gene matches: 7. CDR3 protein: CASSSGGVSHF. The CDR3 coding sequence is TGTGCCAGCAGCTCAGGGGGTGTCTCTCACTTT.

This rearrangement joins TRBV6-5 to TRBJ2-1; D remains unclear. Trimming took 8 bases from V and 0 from J, leaving 11 bases between them. Germline V CDR1 and CDR2: MNHEY, SVGAGI. The CDR3 has 14 amino acids. The CDR3 sequence is CASLGQVSYNEQFF. In DNA, the CDR3 is TGTGCCAGCCTGGGCCAGGTCTCCTACAATGAGCAGTTCTTC.

The chain couples TRBV3-1 (or the pseudogene TRBV3-2) to TRBJ2-1; TRBD2 is a possible D gene (6 bases). CDR1 and CDR2 (germline): LGHDT, YNNKEL (reference sequence). Trimming stripped 4 bases from V and 2 bases from J, with 15 bases between. CDR3 length: 16 residues. The chain's CDR3 is CASSPLTGGTYNEQFF. The DNA for the CDR3 is TGTGCCAGCAGCCCCCTAACAGGAGGGACCTACAATGAGCAGTTCTTC.

This chain links TRBV29-1 with TRBJ2-5; TRBD2 matches 13 bases. CDR3 length equals 15 residues. The germline V gene encodes CDR1 SQVTM and CDR2 ANQGSEA. With 8 bases clipped from V and 4 bases from J, the junction kept 10 bases outside the gene matches. The CDR3 DNA is TGCAGCCCTCGAACTAGCGGGGGGGCAGGAGAGACCCAGTACTTC. Translating it yields CSPRTSGGAGETQYF.